Sequencing of this TCR beta chain was carried out in a study of Ad26.COV2.S vaccination and SARS-CoV-2 variants (dated by TCRdb to the early 2020s). With respect to the entire study: Donors in the vaccine arm were drawn from COV1001, a phase I-IIa trial of Ad26.COV2.S in healthy adults that was multicentre, randomized, double-blind and placebo-controlled. Ad26.COV2.S was administered intramuscularly at a dose of 5x10^10 or 1x10^11 viral particles, either as one shot or as two shots given 56 days apart. The specificity and breadth of SARS-CoV-2-reactive T cell receptors after Ad26.COV2.S vaccination were assessed by TCRbeta repertoire sequencing. The TCR-sequenced set comprised around 30 samples: approximately 19 Ad26.COV2.S vaccine recipients, 5 placebo recipients and 8 SARS-CoV-2 convalescent individuals. Trial participants were randomized into five groups of five, in which low-dose or high-dose Ad26.COV2.S was given once or twice, or placebo was given on both occasions. Blinding of investigators to trial group allocation was maintained during experiments and outcome assessment. Points the paper makes about the study in general: It was noted by the authors that total T cell responses may have been underestimated by the TCR breadth and depth analyses. Ad26.COV2.S recipients had higher spike-specific TCR breadth than placebo recipients (P = 0.0014). The study lacked the statistical power to compare responses across vaccine doses or regimens. Non-spike TCR breadth was comparable between vaccine and placebo recipients, consistent with the vaccine containing only spike. After vaccination, spike-specific CD8+ and CD4+ T cell responses were reported to show substantial breadth.

The germline V gene (reference sequence) sets CDR1 to SGHAT and CDR2 to FQDESV. V drops 6 bases and J drops 1 base, leaving 16 bases in between. From cysteine to phenylalanine, the CDR3 is 16 amino acids long. This entry keeps only the CDR3 DNA: 48 bases, framed from base 1. The treatment or condition label on this specimen signifies: some 20 received Ad26.COV2.S at low or high dose, single or two shots; roughly five received placebo; per-sample allocation not given. Repertoires of vaccine and placebo recipients were sequenced from samples collected on day 63 after the first injection. Cohort 1b enrolled about two dozen adults aged 18-55 years at a single site in Boston, USA, between 29 July and 7 August 2020. Ad26.COV2.S consisted of a replication-incompetent adenovirus type 26 vector by which a prefusion-stabilized SARS-CoV-2 spike protein from the original Wuhan strain was expressed. TCRbeta CDR3 regions were sequenced with the immunoSEQ Assay. After extraction, genomic DNA underwent amplification by bias-controlled multiplex PCR, followed by high-throughput sequencing. Per the authors' processing: To quantify the absolute abundance of each unique TCRbeta CDR3 region, sequences were collapsed and filtered. Usable DNA was measured by amplifying reference genes present in all nucleated cells, and TCRbeta template counts were normalized to that usable DNA to estimate T cell fraction. Repertoire TCRs were annotated as SARS-CoV-2-specific when V gene, CDR3 amino acid sequence and J gene were exactly matched to a known reactive TCR set. The reference SARS-CoV-2 TCR set was obtained from MIRA and was filtered for enrichment in COVID-19-positive ImmuneCODE repertoires, whereby public or cross-reactive TCRs were removed. Using the MIRA antigens, annotated TCRs were further analysed by specific ORF or by position within an ORF. Breadth was defined as the number of annotated unique rearrangements divided by the total number of unique productive rearrangements, and depth was defined as the summed frequency of the annotated unique rearrangements. TCR breadth was compared between groups using two-sided Wilcoxon rank-sum tests. The immuneACCESS repertoire file appears here via TCRdb, limited to in-frame rearrangements. These files lack a portion of the clones; in checked studies, under half of the deficit traces to unresolved V genes, and the cause of the others is not known. That table furnishes V, J and clone size, whereas the DNA furnished D and trimming. Recorded for this sample are 400,000 to 500,000 clones; about 91% of them occurred a single time. About 2.4% of the sample belongs to the ten largest clones.

With respect to this clone: Its antigen has not been determined. Per-nucleotide qualities are absent, and no much larger clonotype sits a single base away.

The clonotype comes from a person between 18 and 65 years old who received the Ad26.COV2.S COVID-19 vaccine or a placebo. The specimen was peripheral blood, collected in a trial of Ad26.COV2.S vaccine versus placebo. The chain was built from TRBV11-1 and TRBJ2-1; the D gene is possibly TRBD2, with 5 bases matching. The DNA is as follows: TGTGCCAGCAGTTCCCGGGGTCCCCGGTCCTACAATGAGCAGTTCTTC. This translates into CASSSRGPRSYNEQFF.